The TCR beta chain under discussion was sequenced for a study of blood T cells in healthy people across ages. At the level of the study: When template switching was applied, about one barcoded beta molecule was captured per two T cells. Study conclusions and caveats: The study found more naive CD4+ cells and higher diversity in long-lived than aged donors.

Ranging in age from roughly 6 to 90, the donors were healthy Caucasian individuals from Russia. A second PCR, run for about 7 to 11 cycles, used a sample-barcoded 5' primer plus a J-beta primer mix. One entry per CDR3 protein results from TCRdb running MiXCR on the 5' RACE reads. Counted here are 600,000 to 850,000 distinct CDR3 sequences, more than 40% occurring once; the ten biggest clones make up 20% to 25%. Details on this clonotype: Its specificity is not known.

The receptor was derived from a woman in her sixties in good health. Sequencing input: blood.

CDR3 DNA: TGTGCCAGCAGCTCCCTTAGGGGCAGTAATAATTCACCCCTCCACTTT. This codes for CASSSLRGSNNSPLHF. V is TRBV7-2 and J is TRBJ1-6; perhaps TRBD1 as D (5 bases). CDR1 SGHTA and CDR2 FQGNSA come from the germline V gene. The CDR3 consists of 16 residues. Deletions cut 4 bases from V and 5 bases from J, with 15 bases between.